This TCR beta chain was sequenced in a study of T cells expressing NK-cell markers. General study results and limits: Several donors' CD3+CD56-NKG2C+ cells were dominated by the same clonotypes. HCMV specificity of the expanded NKG2C+ T cell clones was not established. Dominant NKG2C+ clonotypes accounted for about 1.0-8% of CD8+ T cells in six donors.

In regard to this clonotype: The antigen is not known.

Following a re-call of the 5' RACE reads, TCRdb has one entry per CDR3 protein and lacks DNA. The sample's table shows 350,000 to 450,000 distinct CDR3 sequences. CDR3 size: 14 residues. Germline V lookup: CDR1 SNHLY, CDR2 FYNNEI. V usage is TRBV2 and J usage is TRBJ2-5; absent DNA, TCRdb's TRBD1 call cannot be checked. This TCR derives from a man between 18 and 69 years old in good health. The specimen sequenced was blood T cells: a sorted CD56 or NKG2C T cell subset, CD4+ or CD8+ T cells, or bulk PBMC T cells (not recorded which). CDR3 sequence reads: CASRGAVAKETQYF.